A selection of T cell receptor beta chains follows, all from one sample in a study of blood T cell repertoires in COVID-19. Measured with immunoSEQ multiplex PCR; TCRdb has only the in-frame clones, and not every one. Of approximately 46,000 clones in the sample, 75% to 85% were seen once. The specimen sequenced was peripheral blood. These receptors originate from a human donor in a cohort sampled during active COVID-19. The CDR3 runs from the conserved cysteine through the conserved F or W. D genes are given only for firm matches. Size tells how often a clone was seen (once, few, many) or the class of an expanded clone, and some rows leave it out.

D,J,size,V,CDR3,DNA
-,TRBJ2-2,-,TRBV11-3,CASSLGGGAGELFF,TGTGCCAGCAGCTTAGGAGGAGGGGCCGGGGAGCTGTTTTTT
-,TRBJ1-6,-,TRBV28,CASSPPQGINSPLHF,TGTGCCAGCAGTCCCCCCCAGGGGATTAATTCACCCCTCCACTTT
-,TRBJ1-5,-,TRBV27,CASSLMQGSDQPQHF,TGTGCCAGCAGTTTAATGCAGGGGTCGGATCAGCCCCAGCATTTT
-,TRBJ2-6,-,TRBV5-1,CASSPNSGANVLTF,TGCGCCAGCAGCCCTAACTCTGGGGCCAACGTCCTGACTTTC
-,TRBJ1-1,-,TRBV2,CASSESVLERLNTEAFF,TGTGCCAGCAGTGAATCGGTCTTGGAGAGACTGAACACTGAAGCTTTCTTT
-,TRBJ2-1,-,TRBV7-2,CASSFSGSSYNEQFF,TGTGCCAGCAGCTTTAGCGGTAGCTCCTACAATGAGCAGTTCTTC
-,TRBJ1-2,-,TRBV6-5,CASSGTLPNYGYTF,TGTGCCAGCAGCGGGACACTTCCTAACTATGGCTACACCTTC
TRBD2,TRBJ2-1,-,TRBV19,CASSIPLGGSHNNEQFF,TGTGCCAGTAGTATCCCCCTGGGAGGGAGTCATAACAATGAGCAGTTCTTC
TRBD1,TRBJ2-2,-,TRBV3-1/TRBV3-2,CASSLGGARTGELFF,TGTGCCAGCAGCCTAGGGGGCGCGAGGACCGGGGAGCTGTTTTTT
TRBD1,TRBJ1-3,-,TRBV5-4,CASSLEGGRNTIYF,TGTGCCAGCAGCTTGGAAGGGGGCAGAAACACCATATATTTT
-,TRBJ2-2,-,TRBV11-2,CASTQLGPGELFF,TGTGCCAGCACCCAACTGGGGCCCGGGGAGCTGTTTTTT
-,TRBJ2-7,-,TRBV29-1,CSVVGAGYEQYF,TGCAGCGTTGTGGGCGCCGGTTACGAGCAGTACTTC
TRBD1,TRBJ2-6,-,TRBV30,CAWSVGQGASGANVLTF,TGTGCCTGGAGTGTTGGACAGGGGGCTAGTGGGGCCAACGTCCTGACTTTC
TRBD1,TRBJ2-5,-,TRBV3-1/TRBV3-2,CASSPTGVRGETQYF,TGTGCCAGCAGCCCAACAGGGGTAAGGGGCGAGACCCAGTACTTC
TRBD2,TRBJ2-1,-,TRBV6-2/TRBV6-3,CASSQTSGRWNEQFF,TGTGCCAGCAGCCAGACTAGCGGGAGGTGGAATGAGCAGTTCTTC
-,TRBJ2-2,-,TRBV27,CASSSGNTGELFF,TGTGCCAGCAGTTCGGGGAACACCGGGGAGCTGTTTTTT
TRBD2,TRBJ2-1,-,TRBV18,CASQRTSGSLYNEQFF,TGTGCCAGCCAAAGGACTAGCGGGAGTCTCTACAATGAGCAGTTCTTC
-,TRBJ1-1,once,TRBV5-1,CASSLAVGGSTEAFF,TGCGCCAGCAGCTTGGCCGTGGGGGGAAGCACTGAAGCTTTCTTT
TRBD2,TRBJ2-5,-,TRBV5-6,CASSRGIGRDPKETQYF,TGTGCCAGCAGCCGTGGGATTGGGAGGGACCCTAAAGAGACCCAGTACTTC
TRBD1,TRBJ2-2,-,TRBV10-3,CAISGLRTGNTGELFF,TGTGCCATCAGTGGCCTAAGGACAGGGAACACCGGGGAGCTGTTTTTT
-,TRBJ2-3,-,TRBV15,CATSRNLLTESTDTQYF,TGTGCCACCAGCAGAAACTTACTGACAGAAAGCACAGATACGCAGTATTTT
-,TRBJ2-3,-,TRBV10-3,CAIGHPGTDTQYF,TGTGCCATCGGACACCCAGGCACAGATACGCAGTATTTT